Below are 28 T cell receptor beta chains sequenced from a single sample in a study of PD-1 blockade in mismatch repair-deficient tumors. Data came from immunoSEQ multiplex PCR; TCRdb stores just in-frame clones and leaves some out. The data hold over 100,000 clones, with roughly 80% observed a single time. Sequenced material: peripheral blood, taken just over 59 weeks after starting pembrolizumab. Receptor source: an adult with mismatch repair-deficient cancer.

This sequence joins TRBV6-5 and TRBJ1-5; 7 nucleotides agree with TRBD1. V lost 7 bases, J lost 7 bases, and 7 bases stayed unmatched. The germline CDR1 and CDR2 sequences are MNHEY and SVGAGI. The CDR3 extends over 13 amino acids. CDR3: CASKGGAQQPQHF. The CDR3 DNA reads as TGTGCCAGCAAAGGGGGCGCTCAGCAGCCCCAGCATTTT.

This chain connects TRBV7-3 to TRBJ2-7, with unresolved D. The CDR3 spans 13 residues. Trimming shortened V by 2 bases and J by 0 bases, and 5 bases separated the two germline ends. Germline CDR1 reads SGHTA; CDR2 reads FQGTGA. CDR3 coding DNA: TGTGCCAGCAGCTTAGTAAGCTCCTACGAGCAGTACTTC. As protein: CASSLVSSYEQYF.

This clone was detected a few times. The chain joins TRBV30 to TRBJ2-2; D possibly corresponds to TRBD1 (6 bases). The V and J ends lost 8 bases and 7 bases respectively, with 17 bases between them. This CDR3 has 13 residues. Germline-derived CDR1 and CDR2 are GTSNPN and SVGIG (reference sequence). For the CDR3, the DNA is TGTGCCCGAGGGCAGGGGATGAACGGGGAGCTGTTTTTT. It yields the protein CARGQGMNGELFF.

The chain employs TRBV27 and TRBJ2-3; 7 bases are shared with TRBD1. CDR3 length: 13 residues. The V segment lost 6 bases and the J segment 5 bases; nucleotides outside the gene matches: 5. Germline loops: CDR1 MNHEY, CDR2 SMNVEV (reference sequence). The CDR3 loop reads CASRSAGGDTQYF. The CDR3 DNA reads TGTGCCAGCAGATCCGCAGGGGGAGATACGCAGTATTTT.

This clone was detected only once. The gene calls are TRBV11-3 and TRBJ2-7, with D maybe TRBD1 (5 bases). There are 15 residues in the CDR3. The ends were cut back, 3 bases at V and 4 bases at J, with 16 bases in the middle. Germline V CDR1 and CDR2: SGHNT, YENEEA. The CDR3 nucleotides are TGTGCCAGCAGCTTTTTTACCCCAGGGAATTACGAGCAGTACTTC. Translation: CASSFFTPGNYEQYF.

The chain has TRBV5-1 and TRBJ2-3; 7 positions match TRBD1. In germline, CDR1 is SGHRS, CDR2 YFSETQ. CDR3 length equals 16 residues. Trimming removed 5 bases from V and 0 bases from J; junction bases left unmatched: 9. The CDR3 loop is CASSISGTASTDTQYF. As DNA, the CDR3 is TGCGCCAGCAGTATTTCCGGGACAGCTAGCACAGATACGCAGTATTTT.

The sample holds one count of this clone. This chain uses TRBV7-9 with TRBJ2-1, with D possibly TRBD1 on 6 matching bases. In germline, CDR1 is SEHNR, CDR2 FQNEAQ (reference sequence). This CDR3 is 13 amino acids long. Trimming shortened V by 5 bases and J by 9 bases, and 14 bases separated the two germline ends. CDR3 bases: TGTGCCAGCAGCCCTGCCTCACAGGGTGAGCAGTTCTTC. It codes for CASSPASQGEQFF. Full variable domain (rest looked up from reference TRBV7-9 and TRBJ2-1): DTGVSQNPRHKITKRGQNVTFRCDPISEHNRLYWYRQTLGQGPEFLTYFQNEAQLEKSRLLSDRFSAERPKGSFSTLEIQRTEQGDSAMYLCASSPASQGEQFFGPGTRLTVL.

This sequence joins TRBV7-9 and TRBJ2-7, with TRBD2 matching over 11 bases. Unmatched junction bases numbered 5, after V lost 7 bases and J lost 3 bases. The CDR3 runs to 14 residues. Germline values: CDR1 SEHNR, CDR2 FQNEAQ (reference sequence). The CDR3 nucleotides read TGTGCCAGCACCAAGACTAGCGGGGTCTACGAGCAGTACTTC. This translates into CASTKTSGVYEQYF.

The genes are TRBV5-4 and TRBJ2-1; 10 positions match TRBD2. CDR1 SGHNT and CDR2 YYREEE come from the germline V gene (reference sequence). V lost 2 bases and J lost 9; bases outside the gene matches: 11. The length of the CDR3 is 16 residues. Here the CDR3 reads CASSFQRAGGPGEQFF. DNA of the CDR3: TGTGCCAGCAGCTTCCAACGAGCGGGAGGGCCGGGTGAGCAGTTCTTC.

The chain recombines TRBV25-1 with TRBJ1-2; no firm D call. The CDR3 is made up of 12 amino acids. CDR1 and CDR2 from the germline V gene are MGHDK and SYGVNS. Trimming shortened V by 6 bases and J by 6 bases, and 11 bases separated the two germline ends. CDR3 DNA: TGTGCCAGCAGCGAGAGGGTTGATGGCTACACCTTC. Translation: CASSERVDGYTF.

The V and J genes are TRBV5-1 and TRBJ1-1; unclear D gene. V lost 3 bases and J lost 1, with 16 bases in between. Germline V gene data show CDR1 as SGHRS and CDR2 as YFSETQ. The CDR3 loop spans 16 amino acids. Here the CDR3 reads CASSSTLSPGNTEAFF. The CDR3 DNA reads TGCGCCAGCAGCTCTACCCTTAGCCCGGGGAACACTGAAGCTTTCTTT.

V is TRBV27 and J is TRBJ1-2; D may be TRBD1 (6 bases). V shed 2 bases and J shed 7 bases, with 14 bases lying between them. The CDR3 is 14 residues long. The germline V gene encodes CDR1 MNHEY and CDR2 SMNVEV (reference sequence). CDR3 region: CASSLGGVSTGYTF. The CDR3, as DNA: TGTGCCAGCAGTTTAGGGGGCGTTTCTACTGGCTACACCTTC.

CDR3 in amino acids: CASSLTSSVGQFF. In DNA, the CDR3 is TGTGCCAGCAGTTTAACTAGCTCGGTGGGCCAGTTCTTC. The chain is built from TRBV27 and TRBJ2-1; the D gene is possibly TRBD2 (6 bases). V was pared by 2 bases and J by 13 bases, with 15 bases between. The CDR3 is 13 amino acids. CDR1 is MNHEY, CDR2 SMNVEV, per germline (reference sequence).

This clone appeared once. The V gene is TRBV5-1, the J gene TRBJ1-4; possibly TRBD1 for D (6 bases). V was cut by 7 bases and J by 2 bases, with 15 bases left in between. Germline CDR1 is SGHRS and CDR2 is YFSETQ. This CDR3 region has 15 residues. The CDR3 spells CASGPGTPTNEKLFF. CDR3 coding DNA: TGCGCCAGCGGACCCGGGACACCGACTAATGAAAAACTGTTTTTT.

The rearrangement uses TRBV4-2 and TRBJ1-4; D is perhaps TRBD1 (6 bases). Trimming removed 0 bases at V and 7 bases at J, with 12 bases between. Germline V gives CDR1 LGHNA, CDR2 YNFKEQ. The CDR3 runs to 15 residues. The CDR3 sequence is CASSQEGGAGEKLFF. The DNA for the CDR3 is TGTGCCAGCAGCCAAGAGGGGGGGGCGGGTGAAAAACTGTTTTTT.

This clone turned up a few times. The chain employs TRBV6-5 and TRBJ1-5; D is unresolved. V shed 6 bases and J shed 3 bases, with 12 bases lying between them. Germline V gene data show CDR1 as MNHEY and CDR2 as SVGAGI. The CDR3 runs to 14 residues. The CDR3 DNA follows: TGTGCCAGCAGCCCCGCGGGATCCAATCAGCCCCAGCATTTT. Translated: CASSPAGSNQPQHF.

Worth noting for this clone: Other DNA sequences in the same sample also yield this CDR3. V is TRBV7-2 and J is TRBJ2-7; D is unclear. Between the trimmed V and J ends, which lost 2 bases and 4 bases, there was a span of 6 bases. Germline lookup yields CDR1 SGHTA and CDR2 FQGNSA. CDR3 length equals 12 residues. For the CDR3, the DNA is TGTGCCAGCAGCTTATCCAGTTACGAGCAGTACTTC. Encoded protein: CASSLSSYEQYF.

V and J are TRBV7-9 and TRBJ2-5, with a possible D match to TRBD2 (6 bases). Trimming cost V 1 base and J 5 bases, with 26 bases left between them. Looked up from germline, CDR1 is SEHNR and CDR2 is FQNEAQ (reference sequence). The CDR3 is made up of 19 amino acids. Here the CDR3 reads CASSLDFSQNGTGRETQYF. The CDR3 bases are TGTGCCAGCAGCTTAGACTTTTCCCAGAACGGCACGGGGAGGGAGACCCAGTACTTC.

This clone was observed a few times. The chain links TRBV4-2 to TRBJ2-1; TRBD2 agrees at 16 bases. The germline V gene has CDR1 LGHNA and CDR2 YNFKEQ. V trimming: 3 bases; J trimming: 7 bases; junction bases outside the gene matches: 12. This CDR3 has 19 amino acids. The CDR3 loop is CASSQSGTSGRAIGNEQFF. The DNA for the CDR3 is TGTGCCAGCAGCCAGTCAGGGACTAGCGGGAGGGCGATAGGAAATGAGCAGTTCTTC.

This clone turned up a few times. V is TRBV2 and J is TRBJ2-1; TRBD2 matches 7 bases. This CDR3 is 13 amino acids long. CDR1 and CDR2 from the germline V gene are SNHLY and FYNNEI. The J segment lost 11 bases and the V segment lost 8 bases, leaving 12 bases of the junction unmatched. The CDR3 loop is CASGQITSAKQFF. CDR3 sequence (DNA): TGTGCCAGCGGGCAAATTACTAGCGCTAAGCAGTTCTTC.

V and J are TRBV19 and TRBJ1-3; the match to TRBD1 covers 7 bases. Germline CDR1 reads LNHDA; CDR2 reads SQIVND (reference sequence). J gave up 0 bases and V 3 bases, and 2 bases lay outside the gene matches. The CDR3 is made up of 15 amino acids. The CDR3 DNA follows: TGTGCCAGTAGTATTGACAGGGACTCTGGAAACACCATATATTTT. This sequence encodes CASSIDRDSGNTIYF. The whole variable domain, remainder taken from reference TRBV19 and TRBJ1-3, is DGGITQSPKYLFRKEGQNVTLSCEQNLNHDAMYWYRQDPGQGLRLIYYSQIVNDFQKGDIAEGYSVSREKKESFPLTVTSAQKNPTAFYLCASSIDRDSGNTIYFGEGSWLTVV.

This sequence joins TRBV7-2 and TRBJ1-1; D is uncertain. V was pared by 3 bases and J by 4 bases, with 15 bases between. The CDR3 spans 15 residues. Germline lookup yields CDR1 SGHTA and CDR2 FQGNSA. CDR3 coding DNA: TGTGCCAGCAGCTTTTCGGGAGGTTTGGGCACTGAAGCTTTCTTT. Translating gives CASSFSGGLGTEAFF.

The chain recombines TRBV2 with TRBJ2-3; no firm D call. Germline V lookup: CDR1 SNHLY, CDR2 FYNNEI. The CDR3 loop spans 10 amino acids. Trimming shortened V by 8 bases and J by 5 bases, and 5 bases separated the two germline ends. The CDR3 DNA sequence: TGTGCCAGCCGGAGAGATACGCAGTATTTT. Translated, it gives CASRRDTQYF.

This chain uses TRBV7-2 with TRBJ1-1; D is uncertain. From germline, CDR1 is SGHTA and CDR2 FQGNSA. Between the trimmed V and J ends, which lost 5 bases and 4 bases, there was a span of 14 bases. There are 14 residues in the CDR3. Here the CDR3 reads CASSGMEASTEAFF. CDR3 nucleotide sequence: TGTGCCAGCAGCGGGATGGAGGCGTCCACTGAAGCTTTCTTT.

The rearrangement joins TRBV7-8 to TRBJ1-2; TRBD1 matches 7 bases. With 5 bases clipped from V and 1 base from J, the junction kept 4 bases outside the gene matches. Germline CDR1 SGHVS, CDR2 FQNEAQ. This CDR3 has 14 amino acids. DNA for the CDR3: TGTGCCAGCAGCCACTGGGACAGTAACTATGGCTACACCTTC. It specifies CASSHWDSNYGYTF.

This clone came up a few times. This chain joins TRBV6-5 and TRBJ2-3; tentatively, D is TRBD1 or TRBD2 (5 bases each). CDR3 length equals 14 residues. V was pared by 2 bases and J by 0 bases, with 6 bases between. Per germline, CDR1 MNHEY and CDR2 SVGAGI. The CDR3 loop is CASSYGGSTDTQYF. DNA of the CDR3: TGTGCCAGCAGTTACGGGGGTAGCACAGATACGCAGTATTTT.

This clone was recorded only once. The V call is TRBV6-1, the J call TRBJ1-3, with no clear D. V was clipped by 11 bases and J by 2 bases, with 13 bases between them. Germline lookup yields CDR1 MNHNS and CDR2 SASEGT. The CDR3 consists of 13 residues. DNA of the CDR3: TGTGCCGGATGGGGAGGGACTGGAAACACCATATATTTT. Its protein is CAGWGGTGNTIYF.

The rearrangement joins TRBV5-6 to TRBJ1-1, with D unclear. The V and J ends lost 0 bases and 8 bases respectively, with 8 bases between them. Looked up from germline, CDR1 is SGHDT and CDR2 is YYEEEE. The CDR3 is 12 residues long. The CDR3: CASSLGRHEAFF. The DNA for the CDR3 is TGTGCCAGCAGCTTGGGCAGACACGAAGCTTTCTTT.